This TCR beta chain was found in a study of PD-L1 blockade in urothelial cancer. The overall study: Enrolled patients had been treated previously with 0 to 3 chemotherapy regimens.

Time point reported: pretreatment peripheral blood. This table comes from immunoSEQ multiplex PCR, and its TCRdb copy is limited to in-frame clones, with some not included. The data hold roughly 50,000 clones, with around nine tenths observed a single time. The CDR3 extends over 14 amino acids. The V end lost 1 base, the J end lost 10 bases, and 14 bases lay between the germline ends. Germline CDR1 and CDR2: LGHNA and YSLEER. The sequencing used PBMCs, collected around atezolizumab (anti-PD-L1) treatment. The gene calls are TRBV4-3 and TRBJ2-1, with D uncertain. This sequence was found in a woman aged 55-75 years with urothelial cancer. The CDR3 spells CASSQVKARYEQFF. The CDR3 DNA reads as TGCGCCAGCAGCCAAGTGAAAGCCCGATACGAGCAGTTCTTC.